The T cell receptor (beta chain) described here comes from a study of monozygotic twins with inflammatory bowel disease. There are 16 residues in the CDR3. CDR1 and CDR2 from the germline V gene are LGHNA and YSLEER. TCRdb reanalyzed the 5' RACE reads and collapses them to one entry per CDR3 protein, without DNA. The record lists about 350,000 distinct CDR3 sequences, of which the ten most abundant hold 2% to 2.5%. This clonotype originated in a human donor with ulcerative colitis or Crohn's disease, or a healthy co-twin of an affected twin (not recorded which). Sequencing was performed on blood. The rearrangement links TRBV4-3 to TRBJ2-1; TCRdb proposes TRBD2, but this gene call is untestable without DNA. Here the CDR3 reads CASSQDRDWNYNEQFF.